This T cell receptor (beta chain) was identified during a study of CD8 T cells in ankylosing spondylitis. This clonotype was recorded many times. Its antigen is not identified. TCRdb passed the 5' RACE reads through MiXCR, listing each CDR3 protein once. The sample shows 390,000 or so distinct CDR3 sequences, approximately 20% of them seen only once. Whole-study findings and limits: What appeared characteristic of ankylosing spondylitis blood was a TCR beta motif of eight highly homologous variants. Relatively rare in peripheral blood, disease-linked clones were also CD8+.

CDR3 length: 11 residues. The ends were cut back, 0 bases at V and 15 bases at J, with 12 bases in the middle. The germline V gene has CDR1 GTSNPN and CDR2 SVGIG (reference sequence). This receptor was obtained from a male donor with ankylosing spondylitis. This chain uses TRBV30 with TRBJ2-1, with D possibly being TRBD1 (5 bases). Sequenced: blood, either unsorted or a sorted T cell fraction (not recorded which). The DNA of the CDR3 is TGTGCCTGGAGTGTAGGAACAGGCAGGTTCTTC. Its translation is CAWSVGTGRFF.